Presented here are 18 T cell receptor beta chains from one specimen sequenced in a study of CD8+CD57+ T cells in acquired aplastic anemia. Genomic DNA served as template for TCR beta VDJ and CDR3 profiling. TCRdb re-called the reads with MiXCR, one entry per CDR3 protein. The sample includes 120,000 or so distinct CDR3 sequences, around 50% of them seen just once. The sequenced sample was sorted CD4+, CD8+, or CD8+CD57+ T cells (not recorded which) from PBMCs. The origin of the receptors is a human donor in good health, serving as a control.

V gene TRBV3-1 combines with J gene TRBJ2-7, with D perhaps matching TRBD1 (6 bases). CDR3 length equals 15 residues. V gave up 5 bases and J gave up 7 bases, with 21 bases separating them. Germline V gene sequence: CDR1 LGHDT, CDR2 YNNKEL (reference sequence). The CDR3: CASSATGTNTGEQYV. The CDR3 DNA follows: TGTGCCAGCAGCGCGACAGGCACGAACACCGGGGAGCAGTACGTC.

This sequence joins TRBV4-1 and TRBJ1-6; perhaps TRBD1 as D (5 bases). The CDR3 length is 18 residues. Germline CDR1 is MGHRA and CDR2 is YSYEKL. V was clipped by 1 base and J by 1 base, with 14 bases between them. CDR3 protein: CASSQVDMGLSYNSPLHF. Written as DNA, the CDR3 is TGCGCCAGCAGCCAAGTGGACATGGGATTGTCCTATAATTCACCCCTCCACTTT.

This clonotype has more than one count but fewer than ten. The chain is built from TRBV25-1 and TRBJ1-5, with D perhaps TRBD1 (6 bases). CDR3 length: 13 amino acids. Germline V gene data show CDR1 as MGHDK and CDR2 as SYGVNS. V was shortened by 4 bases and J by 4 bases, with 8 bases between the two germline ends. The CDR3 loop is CASSGQGNQPQHF. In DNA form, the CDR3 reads TGTGCCAGCAGTGGGCAGGGGAATCAGCCCCAGCATTTT.

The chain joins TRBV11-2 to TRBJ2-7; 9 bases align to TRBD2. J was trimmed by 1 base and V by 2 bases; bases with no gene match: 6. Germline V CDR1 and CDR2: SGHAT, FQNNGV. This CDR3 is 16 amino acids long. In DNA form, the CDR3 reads TGTGCCAGCAGCTTACTCCGACTAGCGGATTCCTACGAGCAGTACTTC. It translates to CASSLLRLADSYEQYF.

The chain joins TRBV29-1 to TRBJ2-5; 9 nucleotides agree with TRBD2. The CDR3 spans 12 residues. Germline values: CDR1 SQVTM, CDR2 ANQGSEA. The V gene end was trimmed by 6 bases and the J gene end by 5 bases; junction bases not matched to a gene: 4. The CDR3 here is CSVGTSKETQYF. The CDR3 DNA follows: TGCAGCGTCGGGACTAGCAAGGAGACCCAGTACTTC.

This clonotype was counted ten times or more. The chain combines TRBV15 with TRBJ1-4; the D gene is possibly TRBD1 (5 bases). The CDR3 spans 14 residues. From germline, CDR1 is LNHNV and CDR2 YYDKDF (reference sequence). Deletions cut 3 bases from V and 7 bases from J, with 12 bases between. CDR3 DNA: TGTGCCACCAGCAGTGTGCAGGGAGGTGAAAAACTGTTTTTT. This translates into CATSSVQGGEKLFF.

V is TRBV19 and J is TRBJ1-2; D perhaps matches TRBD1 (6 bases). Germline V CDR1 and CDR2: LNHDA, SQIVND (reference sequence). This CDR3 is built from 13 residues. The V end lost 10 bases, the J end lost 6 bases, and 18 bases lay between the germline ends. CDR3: CATSGGQIDGYTF. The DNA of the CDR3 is TGTGCCACCTCCGGGGGGCAAATAGATGGCTACACCTTC.

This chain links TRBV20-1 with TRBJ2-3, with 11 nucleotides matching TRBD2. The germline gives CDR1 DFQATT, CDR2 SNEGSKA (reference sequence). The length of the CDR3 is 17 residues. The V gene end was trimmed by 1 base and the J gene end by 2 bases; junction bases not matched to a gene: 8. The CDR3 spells CSARATTSGTFTDTQYF. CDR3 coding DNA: TGCAGTGCTAGAGCCACGACTAGCGGGACCTTCACAGATACGCAGTATTTT.

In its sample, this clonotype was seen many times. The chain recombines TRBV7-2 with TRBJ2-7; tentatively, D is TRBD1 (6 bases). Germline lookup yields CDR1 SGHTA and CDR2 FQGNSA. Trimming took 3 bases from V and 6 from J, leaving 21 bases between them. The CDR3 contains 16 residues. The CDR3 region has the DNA TGTGCCAGCAGCTTGCTGTCGGGCAGGGGTTTAGGCGAGCAGTACTTC. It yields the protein CASSLLSGRGLGEQYF. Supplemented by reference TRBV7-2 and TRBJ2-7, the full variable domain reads GAGVSQSPSNKVTEKGKDVELRCDPISGHTALYWYRQSLGQGLEFLIYFQGNSAPDKSGLPSDRFSAERTGGSVSTLTIQRTQQEDSAVYLCASSLLSGRGLGEQYFGPGTRLTVT.

DNA of the CDR3: TGTGCCAGCAGCGAGCTTAGAAGGGGGGATTCACCCCTCCACTTT. It codes for CASSELRRGDSPLHF. The chain carries TRBV7-2 and TRBJ1-6, with D maybe TRBD1 (6 bases). V was trimmed by 5 bases and J by 8 bases, leaving 16 bases between them. Germline V gene lookup returns CDR1 SGHTA and CDR2 FQGNSA. This CDR3 is built from 15 residues.

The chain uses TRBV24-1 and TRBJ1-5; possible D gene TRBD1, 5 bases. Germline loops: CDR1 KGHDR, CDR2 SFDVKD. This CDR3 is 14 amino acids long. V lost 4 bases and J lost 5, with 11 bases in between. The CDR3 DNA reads TGTGCCACCAGTGACCTCCGGGACGATCAGCCCCAGCATTTT. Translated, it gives CATSDLRDDQPQHF.

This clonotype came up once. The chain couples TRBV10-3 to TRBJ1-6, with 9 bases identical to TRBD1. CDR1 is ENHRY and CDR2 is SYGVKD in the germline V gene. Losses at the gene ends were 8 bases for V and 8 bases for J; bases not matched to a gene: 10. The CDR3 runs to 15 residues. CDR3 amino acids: CAIGVERQGDSPLHF. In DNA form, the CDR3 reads TGTGCCATCGGTGTCGAGAGACAGGGGGATTCACCCCTCCACTTT.

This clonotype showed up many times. Written as DNA, the CDR3 is TGTGCCAGCAGTTTTCAGGGGGCCGAGCAGTACTTC. It is translated as CASSFQGAEQYF. The chain is built from TRBV12-3 or TRBV12-4 and TRBJ2-7; 8 bases match TRBD1. J was trimmed by 6 bases and V by 3 bases; bases with no gene match: 1. The CDR3 runs to 12 residues.

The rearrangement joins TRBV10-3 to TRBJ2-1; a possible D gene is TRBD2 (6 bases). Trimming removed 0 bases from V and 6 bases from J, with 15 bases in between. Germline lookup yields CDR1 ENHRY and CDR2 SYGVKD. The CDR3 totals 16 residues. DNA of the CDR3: TGTGCCATCAGTGAGTCGAACCCTAGCGTCGTCAATGAGCAGTTCTTC. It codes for CAISESNPSVVNEQFF.

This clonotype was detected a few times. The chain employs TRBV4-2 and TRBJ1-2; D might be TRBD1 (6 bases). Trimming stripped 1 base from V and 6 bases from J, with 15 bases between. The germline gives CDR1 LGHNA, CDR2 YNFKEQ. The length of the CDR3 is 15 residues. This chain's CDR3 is CASSQVYRDEDGYTF. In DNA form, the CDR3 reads TGTGCCAGCAGCCAAGTTTACAGGGATGAGGATGGCTACACCTTC.

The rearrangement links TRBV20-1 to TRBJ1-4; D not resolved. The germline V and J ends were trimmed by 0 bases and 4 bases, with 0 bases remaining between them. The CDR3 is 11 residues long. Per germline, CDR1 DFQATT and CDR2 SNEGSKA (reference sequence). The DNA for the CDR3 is TGCAGTGCTAGAGATAATGAAAAACTGTTTTTT. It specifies CSARDNEKLFF.

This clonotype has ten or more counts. CDR3 sequence (DNA): TGTGCCAGCAGCTTAGGACCATTCGGCTCTGGAAACACCATATATTTT. The encoded protein is CASSLGPFGSGNTIYF. The chain uses TRBV7-6 and TRBJ1-3, with no clear D. Germline CDR1 SGHVS, CDR2 FNYEAQ. The CDR3 extends over 16 amino acids. V was shortened by 1 base and J by 0 bases, with 10 bases between the two germline ends.

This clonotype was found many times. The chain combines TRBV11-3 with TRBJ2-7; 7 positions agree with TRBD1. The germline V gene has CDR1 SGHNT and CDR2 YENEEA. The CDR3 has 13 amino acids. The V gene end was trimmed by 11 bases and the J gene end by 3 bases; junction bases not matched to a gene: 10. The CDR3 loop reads CASSQDRIYEQYF. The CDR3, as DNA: TGTGCCTCCTCCCAGGACAGGATCTACGAGCAGTACTTC.